This is a list of T cell receptor beta chains from one sample in a study of cytomegalovirus exposure and HLA in healthy donors. Repertoires were generated with immunoSEQ multiplex PCR, while TCRdb's copy carries only in-frame clones and drops some. Seen here are around 120,000 clones, around 69% observed once, and the top ten hold about 3.1%. The sequenced material came from PBMCs. Every receptor here comes from a human donor in good health. Both conserved end residues are part of each CDR3. Each record gives: V gene, J gene, CDR3 protein.

V: TRBV6-6
J: TRBJ2-5
CDR3: CASSYAAARETQYF

V: TRBV7-2
J: TRBJ2-1
CDR3: CASSLERGQYNEQFF

V: TRBV5-4
J: TRBJ2-7
CDR3: CASSLGQAPLYEQYF

V: TRBV2
J: TRBJ1-6
CDR3: CASSERDNSPLHF

V: TRBV19
J: TRBJ2-7
CDR3: CASSIWDRGESYEQYF

V: TRBV7-2
J: TRBJ2-7
CDR3: CASSFGLLNYEQYF

V: TRBV29-1
J: TRBJ2-7
CDR3: CSVEAQGQGLRALSYEQYF

V: TRBV19
J: TRBJ1-5
CDR3: CASSIPGDQPQHF

V: TRBV6-5
J: TRBJ1-2
CDR3: CASSYLRTGGAYGYTF

V: TRBV5-1
J: TRBJ2-1
CDR3: CASSQGQGAYNEQFF

V: TRBV6-5
J: TRBJ2-6
CDR3: CASSHTSSGANVLTF

V: TRBV7-8
J: TRBJ2-3
CDR3: CASSLARLVGTDTQYF

V: TRBV7-2
J: TRBJ2-7
CDR3: CASSSTGQSSYEQYF

V: TRBV7-3
J: TRBJ1-1
CDR3: CASSLKGPQGAFF

V: TRBV6-4
J: TRBJ2-2
CDR3: CASRRLAGETGELFF

V: TRBV7-9
J: TRBJ1-1
CDR3: CSSSLNSGGTEAFF

V: TRBV12-2
J: TRBJ2-2
CDR3: CASRLAPPHKESNTGELFF

V: TRBV6-5
J: TRBJ2-7
CDR3: CASSRTGSYEQYF

V: TRBV15
J: TRBJ1-1
CDR3: CATRHRKGKDTEAFF

V: TRBV7-9
J: TRBJ2-1
CDR3: CSSGLWGANEQFF

V: TRBV28
J: TRBJ2-7
CDR3: CASSFHGTGTYEQYF